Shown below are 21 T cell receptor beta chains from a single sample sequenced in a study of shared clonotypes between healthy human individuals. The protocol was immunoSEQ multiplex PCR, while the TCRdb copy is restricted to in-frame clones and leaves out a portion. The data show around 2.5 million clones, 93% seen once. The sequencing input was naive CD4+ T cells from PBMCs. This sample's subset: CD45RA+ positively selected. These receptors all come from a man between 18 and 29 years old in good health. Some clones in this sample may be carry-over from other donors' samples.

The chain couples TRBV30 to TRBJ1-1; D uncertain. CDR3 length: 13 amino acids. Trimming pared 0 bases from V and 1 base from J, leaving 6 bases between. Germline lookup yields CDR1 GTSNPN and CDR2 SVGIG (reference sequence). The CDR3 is CAWSVNPNTEAFF. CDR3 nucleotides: TGTGCCTGGAGTGTGAACCCGAACACTGAAGCTTTCTTT.

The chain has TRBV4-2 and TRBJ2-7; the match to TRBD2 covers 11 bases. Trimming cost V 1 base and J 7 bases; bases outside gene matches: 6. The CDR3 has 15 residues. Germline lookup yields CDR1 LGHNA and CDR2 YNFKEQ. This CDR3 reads CASSQVLAGGLEQYF. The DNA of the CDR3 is TGTGCCAGCAGCCAAGTGCTAGCGGGGGGATTAGAGCAGTACTTC.

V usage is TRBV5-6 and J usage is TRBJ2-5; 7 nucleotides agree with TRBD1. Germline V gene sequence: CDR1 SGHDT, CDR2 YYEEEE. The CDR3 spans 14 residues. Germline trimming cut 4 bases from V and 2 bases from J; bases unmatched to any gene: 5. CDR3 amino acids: CASSPGQPQETQYF. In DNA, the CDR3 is TGTGCCAGCAGCCCGGGACAGCCACAAGAGACCCAGTACTTC.

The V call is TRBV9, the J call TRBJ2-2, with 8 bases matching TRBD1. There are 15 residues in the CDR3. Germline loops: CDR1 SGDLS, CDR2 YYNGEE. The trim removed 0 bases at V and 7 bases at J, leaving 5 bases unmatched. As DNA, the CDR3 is TGTGCCAGCAGCGTAGAAGGACAGGGTTTCGGGGAGCTGTTTTTT. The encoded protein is CASSVEGQGFGELFF. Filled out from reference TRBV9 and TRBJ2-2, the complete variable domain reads DSGVTQTPKHLITATGQRVTLRCSPRSGDLSVYWYQQSLDQGLQFLIQYYNGEERAKGNILERFSAQQFPDLHSELNLSSLELGDSALYFCASSVEGQGFGELFFGEGSRLTVL.

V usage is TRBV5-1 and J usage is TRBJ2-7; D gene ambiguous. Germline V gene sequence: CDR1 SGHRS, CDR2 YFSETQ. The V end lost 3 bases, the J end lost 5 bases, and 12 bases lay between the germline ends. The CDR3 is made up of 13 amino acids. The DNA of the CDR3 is TGCGCCAGCAGCTGGCAGGCGCCCAACGAGCAGTACTTC. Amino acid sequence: CASSWQAPNEQYF.

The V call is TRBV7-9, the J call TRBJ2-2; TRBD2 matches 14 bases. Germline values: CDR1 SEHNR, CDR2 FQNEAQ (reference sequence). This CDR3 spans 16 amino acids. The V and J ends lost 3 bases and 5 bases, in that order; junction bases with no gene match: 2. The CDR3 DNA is TGTGCCAGCAGCTTGGGACTAGCGGGAGATACCGGGGAGCTGTTTTTT. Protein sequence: CASSLGLAGDTGELFF.

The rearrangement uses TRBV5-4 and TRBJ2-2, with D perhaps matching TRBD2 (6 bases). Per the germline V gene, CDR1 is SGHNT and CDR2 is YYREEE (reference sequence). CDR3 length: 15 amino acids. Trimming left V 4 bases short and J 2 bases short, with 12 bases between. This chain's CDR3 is CASSQLGLNTGELFF. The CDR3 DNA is TGTGCCAGCAGCCAATTGGGACTCAACACCGGGGAGCTGTTTTTT.

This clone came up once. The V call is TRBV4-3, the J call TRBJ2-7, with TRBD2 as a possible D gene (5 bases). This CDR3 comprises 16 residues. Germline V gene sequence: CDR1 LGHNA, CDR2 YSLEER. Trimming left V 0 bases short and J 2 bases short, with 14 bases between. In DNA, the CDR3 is TGCGCCAGCAGCCAAGATTTGCGGGCCTACCCCTACGAGCAGTACTTC. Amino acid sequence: CASSQDLRAYPYEQYF.

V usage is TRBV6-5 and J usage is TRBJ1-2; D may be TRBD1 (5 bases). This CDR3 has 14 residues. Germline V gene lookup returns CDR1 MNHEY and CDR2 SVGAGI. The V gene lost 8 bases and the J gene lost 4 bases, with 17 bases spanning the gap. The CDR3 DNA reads TGTGCCAGCCGGTGGCAGGGCGAAGGCTATGGCTACACCTTC. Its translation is CASRWQGEGYGYTF.

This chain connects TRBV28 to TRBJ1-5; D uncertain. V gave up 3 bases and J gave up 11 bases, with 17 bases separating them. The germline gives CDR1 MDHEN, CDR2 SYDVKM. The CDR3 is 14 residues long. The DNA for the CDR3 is TGTGCCAGCAGTTTGAATTCGGGCTTCGGGGCCCAGCATTTT. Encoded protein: CASSLNSGFGAQHF.

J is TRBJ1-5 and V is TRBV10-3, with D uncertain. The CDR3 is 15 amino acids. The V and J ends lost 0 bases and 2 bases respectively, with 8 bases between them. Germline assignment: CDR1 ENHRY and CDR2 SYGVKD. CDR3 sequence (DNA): TGTGCCATCAGTGAGTCTAACCTGGGCAATCAGCCCCAGCATTTT. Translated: CAISESNLGNQPQHF.

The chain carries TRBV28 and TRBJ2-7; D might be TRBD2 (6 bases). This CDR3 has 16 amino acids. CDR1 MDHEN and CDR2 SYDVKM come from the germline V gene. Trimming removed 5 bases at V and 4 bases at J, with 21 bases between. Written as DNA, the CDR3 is TGTGCCAGCAGTCCCGAACGGGGGAGGATGGGGTACGAGCAGTACTTC. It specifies CASSPERGRMGYEQYF.

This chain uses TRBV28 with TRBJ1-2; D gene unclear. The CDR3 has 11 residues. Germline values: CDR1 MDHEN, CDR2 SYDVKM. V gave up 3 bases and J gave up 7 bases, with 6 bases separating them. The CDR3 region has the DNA TGTGCCAGCAGTTTGGAGCTTGGCTACACCTTC. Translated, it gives CASSLELGYTF.

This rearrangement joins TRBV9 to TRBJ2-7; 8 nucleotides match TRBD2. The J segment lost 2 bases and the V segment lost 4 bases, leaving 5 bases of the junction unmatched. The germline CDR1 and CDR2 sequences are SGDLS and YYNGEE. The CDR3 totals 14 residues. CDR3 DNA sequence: TGTGCCAGCAGCAGCGGGGGCGGAGCCTACGAGCAGTACTTC. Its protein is CASSSGGGAYEQYF.

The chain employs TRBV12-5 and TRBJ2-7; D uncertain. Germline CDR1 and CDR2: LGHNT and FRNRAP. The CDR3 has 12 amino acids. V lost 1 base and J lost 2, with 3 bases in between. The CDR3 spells CASGLDAYEQYF. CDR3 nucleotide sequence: TGTGCTAGTGGTTTGGACGCCTACGAGCAGTACTTC.

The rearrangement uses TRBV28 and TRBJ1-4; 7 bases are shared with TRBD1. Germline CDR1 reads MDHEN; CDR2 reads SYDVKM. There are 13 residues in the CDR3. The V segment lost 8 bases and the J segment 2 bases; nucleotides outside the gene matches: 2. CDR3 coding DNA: TGTGCCAGCCTCAGGGGGACTAATGAAAAACTGTTTTTT. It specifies CASLRGTNEKLFF.

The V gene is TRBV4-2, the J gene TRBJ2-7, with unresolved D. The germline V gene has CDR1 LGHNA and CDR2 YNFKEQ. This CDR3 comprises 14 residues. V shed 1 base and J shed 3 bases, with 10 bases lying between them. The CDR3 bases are TGTGCCAGCAGCCAAGGGCGGTCGGTCTACGAGCAGTACTTC. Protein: CASSQGRSVYEQYF.

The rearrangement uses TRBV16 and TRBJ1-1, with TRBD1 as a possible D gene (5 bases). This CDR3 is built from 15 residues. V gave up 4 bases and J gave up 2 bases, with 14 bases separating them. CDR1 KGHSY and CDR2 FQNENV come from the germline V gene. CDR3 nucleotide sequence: TGTGCCAGCAGCCCCCTCCGCAGGGACAACACTGAAGCTTTCTTT. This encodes CASSPLRRDNTEAFF.

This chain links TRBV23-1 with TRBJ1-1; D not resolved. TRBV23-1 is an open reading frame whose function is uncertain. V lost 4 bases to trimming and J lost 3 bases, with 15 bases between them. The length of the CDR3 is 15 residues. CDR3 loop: CASSLSAVYDTEAFF. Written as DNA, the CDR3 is TGCGCCAGCAGTCTCTCGGCAGTCTATGACACTGAAGCTTTCTTT.

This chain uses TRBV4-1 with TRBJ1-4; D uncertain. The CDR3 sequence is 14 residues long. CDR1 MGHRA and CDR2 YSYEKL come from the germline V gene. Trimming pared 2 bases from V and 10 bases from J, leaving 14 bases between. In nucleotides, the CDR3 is TGCGCCAGCAGCCAACACCCAAGTGGAGTAAAACTGTTTTTT. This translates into CASSQHPSGVKLFF.

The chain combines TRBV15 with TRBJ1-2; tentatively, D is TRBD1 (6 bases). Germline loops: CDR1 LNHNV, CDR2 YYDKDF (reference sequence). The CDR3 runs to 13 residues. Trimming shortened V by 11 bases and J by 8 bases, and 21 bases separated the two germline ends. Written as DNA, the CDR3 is TGTGCCTCGCTTAACAGGACAACAGGGGGCTACACCTTC. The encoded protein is CASLNRTTGGYTF.